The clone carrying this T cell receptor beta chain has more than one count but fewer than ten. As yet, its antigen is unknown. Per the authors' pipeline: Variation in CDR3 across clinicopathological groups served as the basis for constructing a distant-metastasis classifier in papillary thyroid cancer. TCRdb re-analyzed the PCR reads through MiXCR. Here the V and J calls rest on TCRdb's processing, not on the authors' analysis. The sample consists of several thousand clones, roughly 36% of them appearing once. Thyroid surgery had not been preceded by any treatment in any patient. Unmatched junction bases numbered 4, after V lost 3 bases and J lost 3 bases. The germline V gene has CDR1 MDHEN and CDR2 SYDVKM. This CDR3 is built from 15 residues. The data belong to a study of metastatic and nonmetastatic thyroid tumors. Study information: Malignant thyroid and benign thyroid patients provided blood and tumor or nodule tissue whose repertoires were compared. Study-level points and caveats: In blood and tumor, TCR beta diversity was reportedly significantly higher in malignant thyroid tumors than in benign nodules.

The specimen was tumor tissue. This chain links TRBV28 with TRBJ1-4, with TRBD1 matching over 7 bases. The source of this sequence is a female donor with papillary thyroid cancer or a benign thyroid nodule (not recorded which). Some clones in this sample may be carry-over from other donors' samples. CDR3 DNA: TGTGCCAGCAGTTTTGAACAGGGGTCTAATGAAAAACTGTTTTTT. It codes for CASSFEQGSNEKLFF.